This T cell receptor (beta chain) was profiled in a study of beta chain features in type 1 diabetes. The sequenced template was cDNA made from the entire isolated RNA. Assay used: immunoSEQ multiplex PCR; TCRdb lists only in-frame clones, some missing. Counted here are about 160,000 clones, 9% occurring once; the ten biggest clones make up 0.65% to 0.9%. Findings and limits, study-wide: TCRB CDR3s were moderately but significantly shorter in Type 1 diabetes patients in all four CD4+ subsets.

This clone appeared a few times. No antigen is known for it. The sequence was obtained from a woman under 40 with type 1 diabetes. Sequencing input: central memory CD4+ T cells from blood.

CDR3 in amino acids: CASKWGGAGGQPQHF. The DNA of the CDR3 is TGTGCCAGTAAATGGGGGGGGGCCGGGGGTCAGCCCCAGCATTTT. This chain joins TRBV19 and TRBJ1-5; D possibly corresponds to TRBD1 (6 bases). Germline lookup yields CDR1 LNHDA and CDR2 SQIVND (reference sequence). V shed 7 bases and J shed 6 bases, with 19 bases lying between them. The CDR3 extends over 15 amino acids.